These T cell receptor beta chains were read from a single sample in a study of blood T cell repertoires in COVID-19. TCRdb's copy holds only in-frame clones and misses some; the assay was immunoSEQ multiplex PCR. The sample has 300,000 to 400,000 clones; around 87% are singletons. The sample taken for sequencing was peripheral blood. The receptors originated from an older woman with COVID-19, enrolled during active disease. CDR3s include the opening cysteine and the closing phenylalanine or tryptophan. A D gene is named only where the DNA matches it firmly. Some rows have no size entry. The others give once, few or many, or a class for an expanded clone.

v_gene	j_gene	abundance	d_gene	CDR3aa	CDR3nt
TRBV19	TRBJ1-5	few	NA	CASSFSVSNQPQHF	TGTGCCAGTAGTTTCTCAGTTAGCAATCAGCCCCAGCATTTT
TRBV3-1/TRBV3-2	TRBJ1-4	NA	NA	CASSHWQTTNEKLFF	TGTGCCAGCAGCCATTGGCAGACAACTAATGAAAAACTGTTTTTT
TRBV20-1	TRBJ1-2	once	TRBD1	CSASQGSAQGDGYTF	TGCAGTGCTAGTCAGGGGTCCGCGCAGGGGGATGGCTACACCTTC
TRBV4-1	TRBJ2-2	NA	NA	CASSRNSQGVNTGELFF	TGCGCCAGCAGCCGGAACTCACAGGGAGTGAACACCGGGGAGCTGTTTTTT
TRBV3-1/TRBV3-2	TRBJ1-3	NA	NA	CASSPHSGNTIYF	TGTGCCAGCAGCCCACACTCTGGAAACACCATATATTTT
TRBV28	TRBJ1-1	NA	TRBD1	CASGDRARNTEAFF	TGTGCCTCGGGGGACAGGGCGAGGAACACTGAAGCTTTCTTT
TRBV23-1	TRBJ2-7	NA	TRBD1	CARWLQDRGREQYF	TGCGCCAGATGGTTGCAGGACAGGGGTAGGGAGCAGTACTTC
TRBV7-9	TRBJ1-1	NA	TRBD1	CASSLLGQGKAEAFF	TGTGCCAGCAGCTTATTGGGACAGGGGAAGGCTGAAGCTTTCTTT
TRBV27	TRBJ1-1	NA	NA	CASSLSAEWTEAFF	TGTGCCAGCAGTTTATCGGCGGAATGGACTGAAGCTTTCTTT
TRBV18	TRBJ2-7	NA	NA	CASSPPWQGANEQYF	TGTGCCAGCTCACCACCGTGGCAGGGTGCCAACGAGCAGTACTTC
TRBV5-1	TRBJ1-2	NA	TRBD1	CASSTDRADGYTF	TGCGCCAGCAGCACGGACAGGGCGGATGGCTACACCTTC
TRBV5-1	TRBJ1-6	NA	NA	CASSLAGGLNSPLHF	TGCGCCAGCAGCTTGGCCGGGGGGCTAAATTCACCCCTCCACTTT
TRBV7-3	TRBJ1-2	NA	NA	CASSPDTNYGYTF	TGTGCCAGCAGCCCGGACACCAACTATGGCTACACCTTC
TRBV15	TRBJ2-5	NA	NA	CATSREGGSEETQYF	TGTGCCACCAGCAGAGAGGGGGGATCCGAAGAGACCCAGTACTTC
TRBV6-2/TRBV6-3	TRBJ2-1	NA	TRBD2	CASSRKKATSYDEQFF	TGTGCCAGCAGCCGAAAAAAAGCGACTAGCTACGATGAGCAGTTCTTC
TRBV3-1/TRBV3-2	TRBJ2-2	NA	TRBD2	CASSQDPGGGYTGELFF	TGTGCCAGCAGCCAAGATCCAGGCGGGGGGTACACCGGGGAGCTGTTTTTT
TRBV18	TRBJ2-5	NA	TRBD1	CASSRGQLQETQYF	TGTGCCAGCTCACGGGGACAGCTCCAAGAGACCCAGTACTTC
TRBV6-5	TRBJ1-5	NA	TRBD1	CASSRDSLNQPQHF	TGTGCCAGCAGCCGGGACAGCCTCAATCAGCCTCAGCATTTT
TRBV2	TRBJ2-6	NA	TRBD1	CASSDWTGVGHSGANVLTF	TGTGCCAGCAGTGATTGGACAGGGGTCGGGCACTCTGGGGCCAACGTCCTGACTTTC
TRBV6-5	TRBJ2-7	NA	TRBD1	CASSRQGTSSYEQYF	TGTGCCAGCAGTCGACAGGGGACAAGCTCCTACGAGCAGTACTTC
TRBV18	TRBJ2-1	once	TRBD1	CASSPQQGDNEQFF	TGTGCCAGCTCACCGCAACAGGGGGACAATGAGCAGTTCTTC
TRBV18	TRBJ1-4	NA	NA	CASSRGIGTNEKLFF	TGTGCCAGCTCAAGGGGTATCGGAACTAATGAAAAACTGTTTTTT
TRBV7-6	TRBJ2-3	NA	NA	CASSPLGGFTDTQYF	TGTGCCAGCAGCCCCCTAGGTGGTTTCACAGATACGCAGTATTTT
TRBV4-1	TRBJ1-5	NA	NA	CASSQESGVNQPQHF	TGCGCCAGCAGCCAAGAATCAGGGGTCAATCAGCCCCAGCATTTT
TRBV5-1	TRBJ2-2	NA	TRBD1	CASSSGTGSTTGELFF	TGCGCCAGCAGCTCCGGGACAGGGAGCACCACCGGGGAGCTGTTTTTT
TRBV7-2	TRBJ2-7	NA	NA	CASSLDRGSYEQYF	TGTGCCAGCAGCTTAGATCGGGGCTCCTACGAGCAGTACTTC
TRBV6-5	TRBJ2-1	NA	TRBD2	CASSSRGGRYNEQFF	TGTGCCAGCAGTTCGCGGGGGGGCCGATACAATGAGCAGTTCTTC